The 5 T cell receptor beta chains below come from one sample, sequenced in a study of blood T cell repertoires in COVID-19. Profiling relied on immunoSEQ multiplex PCR, and the TCRdb table lists in-frame clones only, not all of them. This sample carries around 150,000 clones, 78% of them seen once, and the ten largest clones take 9.5% to 12%. Sequenced input: peripheral blood. The receptors stem from a man aged 60-69 years who had recovered from COVID-19.

This chain links TRBV7-8 with TRBJ1-3, with a possible D match to TRBD1 (5 bases). From germline, CDR1 is SGHVS and CDR2 FQNEAQ. V was shortened by 1 base and J by 0 bases, with 10 bases between the two germline ends. The CDR3 is 16 residues long. The CDR3 protein is CASSLDDSSSGNTIYF. CDR3 DNA: TGTGCCAGCAGCTTAGACGACAGTAGCTCTGGAAACACCATATATTTT. Using reference TRBV7-8 and TRBJ1-3 for the parts outside the CDR3, the full variable domain is GAGVSQSPRYKVAKRGQDVALRCDPISGHVSLFWYQQALGQGPEFLTYFQNEAQLDKSGLPSDRFFAERPEGSVSTLKIQRTQQEDSAVYLCASSLDDSSSGNTIYFGEGSWLTVV.

V and J are TRBV10-3 and TRBJ1-6; 9 bases line up with TRBD1. Per the germline V gene, CDR1 is ENHRY and CDR2 is SYGVKD. The junction had 8 bases not matched to a gene; V was cut back by 3 bases and J by 5 bases. The CDR3 covers 17 residues. The CDR3 here is CAISDWDREGNNSPLHF. DNA for the CDR3: TGTGCCATCAGTGACTGGGACAGGGAGGGAAATAATTCACCCCTCCACTTT.

The chain is built from TRBV24-1 and TRBJ2-1, with 8 bases that match TRBD1. CDR1 and CDR2 (germline): KGHDR, SFDVKD. The V gene end was trimmed by 3 bases and the J gene end by 8 bases; junction bases not matched to a gene: 5. The CDR3 extends over 14 amino acids. The chain's CDR3 is CATSDPGGIHEQFF. CDR3 nucleotides: TGTGCCACCAGTGATCCAGGGGGCATCCATGAGCAGTTCTTC.

The gene calls are TRBV6-5 and TRBJ2-7; 8 bases match TRBD2. The CDR3 totals 15 residues. The V and J ends lost 7 bases and 4 bases, in that order; junction bases with no gene match: 12. In germline, CDR1 is MNHEY, CDR2 SVGAGI. CDR3 in amino acids: CASIMRAGARYEQYF. CDR3 bases: TGTGCCAGCATTATGCGAGCGGGGGCCAGATACGAGCAGTACTTC.

The chain combines TRBV2 with TRBJ1-2; unclear D gene. The CDR3 spans 12 residues. V was clipped by 4 bases and J by 7 bases, with 10 bases between them. Germline loops: CDR1 SNHLY, CDR2 FYNNEI. CDR3 in DNA: TGTGCCAGCAGTGCCGGGATGGCTGGCTACACCTTC. Protein product: CASSAGMAGYTF.